These 6 T cell receptor beta chains came from one sample sequenced in a study of quantifying T cell responses using KT2 cells. About the study: cDNA was made from DNase-treated RNA using alpha and beta constant primers.

A single-stranded UMI oligo with SP2 sequence was ligated to cDNA 3' ends. An equimolar mix of RC1.1 and RC1.2 primed the beta chain across TRBC1 and TRBC2. TCRdb reanalysed the UMI-ligation and nested PCR reads using MiXCR and keeps one entry per CDR3 protein. The table lists tens of thousands of distinct CDR3 sequences, 9% to 15% of them singletons, with roughly 9.5% in the top ten. Sequencing input: PBMCs spiked with cells of the T cell clone KT2. All receptors derive from a human donor.

This clonotype was picked up many times. J is TRBJ1-5 and V is TRBV18, with D maybe TRBD1 (5 bases). V was pared by 1 base and J by 5 bases, with 6 bases between. CDR3 length: 13 residues. CDR1 and CDR2 from the germline V gene are KGHSH and LQKENI. The DNA for the CDR3 is TGTGCCAGCTCACCACGGGGGGATCAGCCCCAGCATTTT. This encodes CASSPRGDQPQHF.

As for this clonotype: A much larger clone differs by one base, so this may be a read error. The rearrangement links TRBV11-2 to TRBJ2-7, with TRBD1 matching 10 bases. The CDR3 is 18 residues long. The germline V gene encodes CDR1 SGHAT and CDR2 FQNNGV. Unmatched junction bases numbered 14, after V lost 4 bases and J lost 2 bases. This chain's CDR3 is CASSSAGRDRGTAYEQYF. CDR3 nucleotide sequence: TGTGCCAGCAGCTCAGCGGGACGGGACAGGGGAACCGCCTACGAGCAGTACTTC.

The chain recombines TRBV6-2 or TRBV6-3 with TRBJ2-7; a weak D match, TRBD2 (6 bases). Germline CDR1 and CDR2: MNHEY and SVGEGT. This CDR3 is 14 amino acids long. V lost 7 bases to trimming and J lost 2 bases, with 15 bases between them. CDR3 protein: CASTYGTFPYEQYF. The CDR3 DNA reads TGTGCCAGCACCTACGGGACTTTCCCCTACGAGCAGTACTTC.

The gene calls are TRBV6-6 and TRBJ2-3; the match to TRBD2 covers 10 bases. This CDR3 is built from 15 residues. Germline-derived CDR1 and CDR2 are MNHNY and SVGAGI (reference sequence). V lost 6 bases, J lost 4 bases, and 7 bases stayed unmatched. For the CDR3, the DNA is TGTGCCAGCAGCCATACGACTAGCGGGTCAGATACGCAGTATTTT. Translation gives CASSHTTSGSDTQYF.

This clonotype was counted many times. The chain recombines TRBV7-9 with TRBJ1-2, with TRBD1 identical over 9 bases. The germline V gene encodes CDR1 SEHNR and CDR2 FQNEAQ (reference sequence). The CDR3 contains 15 residues. Trimming removed 6 bases from V and 8 bases from J; junction bases left unmatched: 13. CDR3 sequence (DNA): TGTGCCAGCAGTTTCGCGGGACAGGGCCTTAGAGGCTACACCTTC. Its translation is CASSFAGQGLRGYTF.

This clonotype was found a few times. The V call is TRBV12-3 or TRBV12-4, the J call TRBJ1-1, with D possibly matching TRBD1 (5 bases). This CDR3 contains 15 residues. V shed 6 bases and J shed 5 bases, with 19 bases lying between them. For the CDR3, the DNA is TGTGCCAGCAGCCTATTGGGCGGTGGGGGGACTGAAGCTTTCTTT. Protein sequence: CASSLLGGGGTEAFF.